These 13 T cell receptor beta chains share one sample of origin, sequenced in a study of T-cell memory formation after mild COVID-19. TCRdb reanalysed the 5' RACE reads using MiXCR and keeps one entry per CDR3 protein. The table shows approximately 410,000 distinct CDR3 sequences, with around 22% occurring only once. Material: PBMCs or a T cell subset sorted from them (not recorded which). The receptors derive from an adult woman who had mild COVID-19 (a few samples of this study predate the infection). Cell type and time point are not known.

This clonotype was observed a handful of times. This chain uses TRBV10-3 with TRBJ2-1, with TRBD1 as a possible D gene (6 bases). The V and J ends lost 4 bases and 7 bases respectively, with 8 bases between them. The CDR3 loop spans 12 amino acids. From germline, CDR1 is ENHRY and CDR2 SYGVKD. CDR3 sequence (DNA): TGTGCCATCAGTGCCCAGGGGAATGAGCAGTTCTTC. Protein sequence: CAISAQGNEQFF.

This rearrangement joins TRBV6-5 to TRBJ1-4, with D perhaps TRBD1 (6 bases). Germline V gives CDR1 MNHEY, CDR2 SVGAGI. The V gene lost 0 bases and the J gene lost 7 bases, with 12 bases spanning the gap. The CDR3 sequence is 15 residues long. CDR3 residues: CASSYSGRGGEKLFF. The CDR3, as DNA: TGTGCCAGCAGTTACTCAGGCAGGGGCGGTGAAAAACTGTTTTTT.

This clonotype was observed a handful of times. V is TRBV7-9 and J is TRBJ2-5, with 8 nucleotides matching TRBD2. The germline gives CDR1 SEHNR, CDR2 FQNEAQ (reference sequence). The CDR3 runs 15 residues. V trimming: 5 bases; J trimming: 3 bases; junction bases outside the gene matches: 8. The DNA of the CDR3 is TGTGCCAGCAGCACCGGGACTAGGGGGGAAGAGACCCAGTACTTC. Translation: CASSTGTRGEETQYF.

This clonotype was counted between two and nine times. This chain links TRBV20-1 with TRBJ2-5; D gene unclear. V shed 3 bases and J shed 7 bases, with 12 bases lying between them. CDR1 is DFQATT, CDR2 SNEGSKA, per germline (reference sequence). The CDR3 spans 12 residues. CDR3 sequence: CSASLSPGTQYF. DNA of the CDR3: TGCAGTGCTAGTCTGTCCCCGGGGACCCAGTACTTC.

The rearrangement joins TRBV7-8 to TRBJ1-4; D perhaps matches TRBD1 (5 bases). Germline CDR1 is SGHVS and CDR2 is FQNEAQ. CDR3 length: 14 amino acids. Trimming stripped 7 bases from V and 1 base from J, with 10 bases between. CDR3 protein: CASTTGRTNEKLFF. The CDR3 region has the DNA TGTGCCAGCACCACGGGGCGAACTAATGAAAAACTGTTTTTT.

This clonotype was counted only a few times. V is TRBV7-8 and J is TRBJ2-1; TRBD2 matches at 10 bases. Trimming removed 2 bases from V and 5 bases from J; junction bases left unmatched: 9. Germline V lookup: CDR1 SGHVS, CDR2 FQNEAQ. CDR3 length equals 17 residues. DNA for the CDR3: TGTGCCAGCAGCTTATTCTCCGGGACTAGCGAGAACAATGAGCAGTTCTTC. This encodes CASSLFSGTSENNEQFF.

This clonotype was observed a few times. This chain uses TRBV7-9 with TRBJ2-7; D perhaps matches TRBD1 (6 bases). The germline CDR1 and CDR2 sequences are SEHNR and FQNEAQ (reference sequence). Trimming cost V 5 bases and J 2 bases, with 19 bases left between them. The CDR3 length is 16 residues. CDR3 nucleotides: TGTGCCAGCAGCCCCCACAGCAGGGGCCTCACCTACGAGCAGTACTTC. It is translated as CASSPHSRGLTYEQYF. The full variable domain, rest sourced from reference TRBV7-9 and TRBJ2-7, is DTGVSQNPRHKITKRGQNVTFRCDPISEHNRLYWYRQTLGQGPEFLTYFQNEAQLEKSRLLSDRFSAERPKGSFSTLEIQRTEQGDSAMYLCASSPHSRGLTYEQYFGPGTRLTVT.

The rearrangement joins TRBV4-3 to TRBJ2-1; 11 bases are shared with TRBD2. Germline values: CDR1 LGHNA, CDR2 YSLEER. The CDR3 runs 16 residues. Trimming cost V 4 bases and J 5 bases; bases outside gene matches: 7. The CDR3 DNA follows: TGCGCCAGCAGCCGGAGACTAGCGGGACGGGACAATGAGCAGTTCTTC. Residues: CASSRRLAGRDNEQFF.

There are a few counts of this clonotype. V is TRBV7-3 and J is TRBJ2-2; D may match TRBD1 or TRBD2 (5 bases each). Germline V gives CDR1 SGHTA, CDR2 FQGTGA. The CDR3 contains 15 residues. Trimming took 5 bases from V and 9 from J, leaving 19 bases between them. This chain's CDR3 is CASSPPGTRFRELFF. The CDR3 DNA is TGTGCCAGCAGCCCGCCCGGGACGCGTTTCCGGGAGCTGTTTTTT.

This clonotype was found a few times. The rearrangement uses TRBV20-1 and TRBJ2-1; possibly TRBD2 for D (7 bases). This CDR3 is 17 amino acids long. CDR1 and CDR2 (germline): DFQATT, SNEGSKA (reference sequence). The ends were cut back, 3 bases at V and 0 bases at J, with 18 bases in the middle. Here the CDR3 reads CSARRRGGLSSYNEQFF. The CDR3 nucleotides are TGCAGTGCTAGGAGGAGGGGGGGACTAAGCTCCTACAATGAGCAGTTCTTC.

In this sample, this clonotype turned up a few times. This sequence joins TRBV20-1 and TRBJ2-5; 10 nucleotides match TRBD2. The CDR3 length is 16 residues. The V gene's germline CDR1 is DFQATT and CDR2 SNEGSKA (reference sequence). Unmatched junction bases numbered 14, after V lost 5 bases and J lost 5 bases. The CDR3 sequence: CSARRPGLAGEETQYF. The CDR3 bases are TGCAGTGCTCGAAGACCGGGGCTAGCGGGGGAGGAGACCCAGTACTTC.

This clonotype was picked up one time. V and J are TRBV27 and TRBJ1-1; 7 bases are shared with TRBD1. After removal of 6 bases from V and 11 bases from J, the junction contained 9 bases not matched to a gene. The germline V gene has CDR1 MNHEY and CDR2 SMNVEV (reference sequence). The CDR3 extends over 12 amino acids. CDR3 residues: CASRYRTGRAFF. The DNA for the CDR3 is TGTGCCAGCAGATACAGGACAGGAAGGGCTTTCTTT.

The chain is built from TRBV9 and TRBJ1-1, with no clear D. This CDR3 spans 13 amino acids. V lost 5 bases and J 4 bases, leaving 12 bases between the germline ends. Germline V CDR1 and CDR2: SGDLS, YYNGEE. CDR3 sequence: CASSAGGGTEAFF. For the CDR3, the DNA is TGTGCCAGCAGTGCTGGCGGAGGCACTGAAGCTTTCTTT.